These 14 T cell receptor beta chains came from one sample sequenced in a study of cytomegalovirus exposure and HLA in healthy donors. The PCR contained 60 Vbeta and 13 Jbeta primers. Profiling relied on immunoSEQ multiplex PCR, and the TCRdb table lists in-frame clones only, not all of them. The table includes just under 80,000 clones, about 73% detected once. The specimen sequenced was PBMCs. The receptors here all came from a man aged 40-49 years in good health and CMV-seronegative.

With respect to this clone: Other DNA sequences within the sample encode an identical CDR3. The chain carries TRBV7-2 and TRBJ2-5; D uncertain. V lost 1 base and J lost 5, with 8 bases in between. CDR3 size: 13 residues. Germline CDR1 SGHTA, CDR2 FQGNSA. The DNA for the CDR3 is TGTGCCAGCAGCTTAGGTGCCCGGGAGACCCAGTACTTC. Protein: CASSLGARETQYF.

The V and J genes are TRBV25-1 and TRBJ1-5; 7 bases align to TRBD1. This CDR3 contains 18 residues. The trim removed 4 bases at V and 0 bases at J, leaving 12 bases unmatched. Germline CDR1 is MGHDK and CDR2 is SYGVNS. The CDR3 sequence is CASSAWTGGLDSNQPQHF. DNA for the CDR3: TGTGCCAGCAGTGCGTGGACAGGCGGCTTAGATAGCAATCAGCCCCAGCATTTT.

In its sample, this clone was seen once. The CDR3 region has the DNA TGTGCCAGTAGTATCCAGTTTAAGCAGTTCTTC. Protein: CASSIQFKQFF. J is TRBJ2-1 and V is TRBV19; no firm D call. The germline V gene has CDR1 LNHDA and CDR2 SQIVND (reference sequence). The CDR3 covers 11 residues. V was clipped by 3 bases and J by 11 bases, with 8 bases between them.

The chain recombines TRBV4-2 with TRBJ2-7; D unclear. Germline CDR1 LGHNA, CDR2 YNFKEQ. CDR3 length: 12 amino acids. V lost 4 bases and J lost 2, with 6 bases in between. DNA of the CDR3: TGTGCCAGCAGCCCCGGTCCCTACGAGCAGTACTTC. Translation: CASSPGPYEQYF.

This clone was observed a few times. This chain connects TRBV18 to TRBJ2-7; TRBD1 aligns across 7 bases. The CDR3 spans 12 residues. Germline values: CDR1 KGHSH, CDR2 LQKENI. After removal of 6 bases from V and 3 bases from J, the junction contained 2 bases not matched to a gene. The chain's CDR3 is CASSGDSYEQYF. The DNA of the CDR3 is TGTGCCAGCTCCGGGGACAGCTACGAGCAGTACTTC. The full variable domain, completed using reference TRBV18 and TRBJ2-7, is NAGVMQNPRHLVRRRGQEARLRCSPMKGHSHVYWYRQLPEEGLKFMVYLQKENIIDESGMPKERFSAEFPKEGPSILRIQQVVRGDSAAYFCASSGDSYEQYFGPGTRLTVT.

CDR3 sequence: CASSLARGGIIGELFF. Here the CDR3 DNA reads TGTGCCAGCAGCTTGGCCCGGGGAGGCATTATCGGGGAGCTGTTTTTT. This chain connects TRBV5-6 to TRBJ2-2; D perhaps matches TRBD2 (6 bases). Germline V gene lookup returns CDR1 SGHDT and CDR2 YYEEEE. This CDR3 has 16 residues. V lost 0 bases and J lost 7, with 16 bases in between. The full variable domain, in which reference TRBV5-6 and TRBJ2-2 provide the parts outside the CDR3, is DAGVTQSPTHLIKTRGQQVTLRCSPKSGHDTVSWYQQALGQGPQFIFQYYEEEERQRGNFPDRFSGHQFPNYSSELNVNALLLGDSALYLCASSLARGGIIGELFFGEGSRLTVL.

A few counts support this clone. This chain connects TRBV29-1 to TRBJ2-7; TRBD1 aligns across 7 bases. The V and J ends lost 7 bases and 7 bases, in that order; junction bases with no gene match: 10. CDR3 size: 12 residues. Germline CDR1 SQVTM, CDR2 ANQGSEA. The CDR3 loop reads CSAETGPWEQYF. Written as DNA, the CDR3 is TGCAGCGCGGAGACAGGGCCTTGGGAGCAGTACTTC.

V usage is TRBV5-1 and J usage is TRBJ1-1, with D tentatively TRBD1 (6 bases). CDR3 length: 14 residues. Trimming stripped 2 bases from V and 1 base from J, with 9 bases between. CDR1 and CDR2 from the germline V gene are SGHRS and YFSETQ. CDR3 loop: CASSFLQGNTEAFF. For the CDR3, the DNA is TGCGCCAGCAGCTTTCTACAGGGGAACACTGAAGCTTTCTTT. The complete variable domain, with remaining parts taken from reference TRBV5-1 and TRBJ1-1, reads KAGVTQTPRYLIKTRGQQVTLSCSPISGHRSVSWYQQTPGQGLQFLFEYFSETQRNKGNFPGRFSGRQFSNSRSEMNVSTLELGDSALYLCASSFLQGNTEAFFGQGTRLTVV.

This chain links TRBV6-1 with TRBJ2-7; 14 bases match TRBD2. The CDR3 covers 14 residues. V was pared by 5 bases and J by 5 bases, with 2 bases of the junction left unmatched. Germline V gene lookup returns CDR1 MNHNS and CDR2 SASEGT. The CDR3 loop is CASSRTSGRHEQYF. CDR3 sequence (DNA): TGTGCCAGCAGTCGGACTAGCGGGAGGCACGAGCAGTACTTC.

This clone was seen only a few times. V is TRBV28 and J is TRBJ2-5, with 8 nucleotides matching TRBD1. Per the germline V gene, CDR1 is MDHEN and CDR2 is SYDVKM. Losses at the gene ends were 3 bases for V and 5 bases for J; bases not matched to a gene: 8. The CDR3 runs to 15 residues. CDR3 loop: CASSFPTGGRETQYF. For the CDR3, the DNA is TGTGCCAGCAGTTTTCCCACAGGGGGGCGGGAGACCCAGTACTTC.

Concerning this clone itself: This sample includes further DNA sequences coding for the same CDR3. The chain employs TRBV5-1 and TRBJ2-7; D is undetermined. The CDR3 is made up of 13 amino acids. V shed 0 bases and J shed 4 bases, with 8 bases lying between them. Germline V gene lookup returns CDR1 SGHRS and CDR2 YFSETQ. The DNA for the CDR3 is TGCGCCAGCAGCTTGGGTCAGATATACGAGCAGTACTTC. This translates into CASSLGQIYEQYF.

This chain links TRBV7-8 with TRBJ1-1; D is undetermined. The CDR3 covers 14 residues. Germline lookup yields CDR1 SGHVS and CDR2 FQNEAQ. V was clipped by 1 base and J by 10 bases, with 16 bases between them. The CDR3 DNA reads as TGTGCCAGCAGCTTAGGAGCCGGCGGATCTAGAGCTTTCTTT. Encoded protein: CASSLGAGGSRAFF.

The CDR3 here is CASRQTGFGYTF. CDR3 DNA: TGTGCCAGCCGTCAGACAGGGTTCGGCTACACCTTC. The V gene is TRBV6-1, the J gene TRBJ1-2, with 7 bases that match TRBD1. Germline-derived CDR1 and CDR2 are MNHNS and SASEGT. This CDR3 region has 12 residues. V lost 8 bases, J lost 8 bases, and 8 bases stayed unmatched.

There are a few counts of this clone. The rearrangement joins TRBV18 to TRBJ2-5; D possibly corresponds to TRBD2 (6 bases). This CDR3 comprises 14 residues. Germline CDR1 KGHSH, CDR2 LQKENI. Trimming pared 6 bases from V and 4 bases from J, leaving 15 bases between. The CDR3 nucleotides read TGTGCCAGCTCCCTCTCGCTGGGACTAGAGACCCAGTACTTC. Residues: CASSLSLGLETQYF.